This TCR beta chain was recorded in a study of T cells in Graves' hyperthyroidism and ophthalmopathy. V shed 5 bases and J shed 4 bases, with 17 bases lying between them. This CDR3 spans 15 amino acids. At least ten counts were recorded for this clonotype. What it binds is not known. Study conclusions and caveats: Among thyroid clonotypes expanded above 0.001, most also appeared in blood. Separating ophthalmopathy from stable hyperthyroidism was achieved by a 13 V-J model.

Amplification yielded TCR beta CDR3 regions, with RNA transcripts as the source. Primed by the HTBI set, a first-round RT-PCR was run on the TCR CDR3. TCRdb independently ran MiXCR on the multiplex PCR reads; one entry per CDR3 protein. The sample has fewer than 300,000 distinct CDR3 sequences; 20% to 25% are singletons. For the diagnoses, clinical symptoms, serum thyroxine and TRAb, thyroid ultrasound and orbital computed tomography were used. This blood was taken when hyperthyroidism was first diagnosed, before any ophthalmopathy symptoms existed. The sequencing sample was made of blood. This TCR derives from a man aged 35 to 55 with Graves' hyperthyroidism that later progressed to Graves' ophthalmopathy. The genes are TRBV12-3 or TRBV12-4 and TRBJ1-1; tentatively, D is TRBD1 (6 bases). CDR3 region: CASSHRQVVTTEAFF. Written as DNA, the CDR3 is TGTGCCAGCAGTCATCGACAGGTAGTTACCACTGAAGCTTTCTTT.